This is a list of T cell receptor beta chains from one sample in a study of radiotherapy plus CTLA-4 blockade in lung cancer. The protocol was immunoSEQ multiplex PCR, while the TCRdb copy is restricted to in-frame clones and leaves out a portion. The repertoire includes more than 75,000 clones, around 79% of them detected once, and about 3% sits in the top ten. The specimen was peripheral blood, collected from a patient treated with radiotherapy plus ipilimumab. The receptors were gathered from a human donor with non-small cell lung cancer who had a partial response to radiotherapy plus ipilimumab. Some clones in this sample may be carry-over from other donors' samples. Each CDR3 is given with its conserved first and last residue. D genes are given only for firm matches. Clone size appears in some rows only: once, few, many, or a class for an expanded clone.

clone_size,j_call,d_call,cdr3_length,v_call,cdr3_nt,cdr3_aa
.,TRBJ2-4,.,15,TRBV7-2,TGTGCCAGCAGCTTTGGAGGGGGCGCCAAAAACATTCAGTACTTC,CASSFGGGAKNIQYF
.,TRBJ1-2,.,15,TRBV28,TGTGCCAGCAGCCCTGGGGTGGGAGTAAAATATGGCTACACCTTC,CASSPGVGVKYGYTF
.,TRBJ1-2,TRBD1,15,TRBV28,TGTGCCAGCAGCCTCCCCACAGGGGGCGGCTATGGCTACACCTTC,CASSLPTGGGYGYTF
.,TRBJ2-7,.,17,TRBV18,TGTGCCAGCTCACCGCGGGGACAGTTATTCATGGGATACGAGCAGTACTTC,CASSPRGQLFMGYEQYF
.,TRBJ2-3,.,15,TRBV23-1,TGCGCCAGCAGTCTTGGGAGGACGGAATGGGATACGCAGTATTTT,CASSLGRTEWDTQYF
.,TRBJ1-1,.,14,TRBV6-6,TGTGCCAGCAGTTACTCCCTATCCTCTGTTGAAGCTTTCTTT,CASSYSLSSVEAFF
.,TRBJ2-1,TRBD2,16,TRBV27,TGTGCCAGCAGTTTACAGGCGGGAGGGCCCCAGGGTGAGCAGTTCTTC,CASSLQAGGPQGEQFF
.,TRBJ2-1,TRBD2,14,TRBV7-8,TGTGCCAGCGCGGCGGGAGCTACCTACAATGAGCAGTTCTTC,CASAAGATYNEQFF
.,TRBJ2-3,.,13,TRBV29-1,TGCAGCGTTGGTCGGGATAGCACAGATACGCAGTATTTT,CSVGRDSTDTQYF
.,TRBJ2-2,TRBD2,17,TRBV27,TGTGCCAGCAGTCCTTCCCCCGGACTAGCGGTCACCGGGGAGCTGTTTTTT,CASSPSPGLAVTGELFF
once,TRBJ2-3,.,17,TRBV7-2,TGTGCCAGCAGCTTCCGTGTTCGCAGCAGGGGGGTGGATACGCAGTATTTT,CASSFRVRSRGVDTQYF
.,TRBJ1-2,TRBD1,14,TRBV7-2,TGTGCCAGCAGCTTGGGGGGACAGGGGTTCGGCTACACCTTC,CASSLGGQGFGYTF
.,TRBJ1-6,TRBD1,21,TRBV19,TGTGCCAGTAGTTTTCCAGTTCACCGGGACAGGACCAGCTCCTATAATTCACCCCTCCACTTT,CASSFPVHRDRTSSYNSPLHF
.,TRBJ2-7,TRBD1,16,TRBV7-9,TGTGCCAGCAGCTTGGCCGGACAGGGACCCAGCTACGAGCAGTACTTC,CASSLAGQGPSYEQYF
.,TRBJ2-3,TRBD2,15,TRBV7-9,TGTGCCAGCAGCGAGACTAGCGATGCACTAGATACGCAGTATTTT,CASSETSDALDTQYF
few,TRBJ1-5,.,13,TRBV2,TGTGCCAGCAGTGAGGACTTACGACAGCCCCAGCATTTT,CASSEDLRQPQHF
.,TRBJ2-7,TRBD1,15,TRBV28,TGTGCCAGCAGTTCGTCGGGACAGTTTTTTTACGAGCAGTACTTC,CASSSSGQFFYEQYF
.,TRBJ2-7,.,13,TRBV5-1,TGCGCAAGCAGGCCACTAGCAATCGACGAGCAGTACTTC,CASRPLAIDEQYF
.,TRBJ2-7,.,12,TRBV28,TGTGCCAGCAGTCCGACAAGGTACGGGCAGTACTTC,CASSPTRYGQYF